Listed here are 21 T cell receptor beta chains from one sample, sequenced in a study of blood T cells in healthy people across ages. The use of a sample-barcoded 5' primer and a J-beta primer mix characterized a second PCR of roughly 6 to 11 cycles. TCRdb independently ran MiXCR on the 5' RACE reads; one entry per CDR3 protein. The table has 1.5 million or so distinct CDR3 sequences, approximately 40% seen once. The sample comprised blood. Receptors originate from a woman between 18 and 29 years old in good health.

To note about this clonotype: This may be a read error, as it is one base from a much larger clone. The chain joins TRBV12-3 or TRBV12-4 to TRBJ2-3; D gene uncertain. The CDR3 loop spans 13 amino acids. The CDR3 region has the DNA TGTGCCAGCAGTTTAAAGGGCACAGATATGCAGTATTTT. This translates into CASSLKGTDMQYF.

The genes are TRBV29-1 and TRBJ2-5; D is possibly TRBD1 (6 bases). Germline V gene data show CDR1 as SQVTM and CDR2 as ANQGSEA. CDR3 size: 12 residues. The ends were cut back, 7 bases at V and 2 bases at J, with 11 bases in the middle. The CDR3 nucleotides read TGCAGCGGTCGGACAGTACAAGAGACCCAGTACTTC. Its protein is CSGRTVQETQYF.

The rearrangement joins TRBV20-1 to TRBJ2-4; D gene unclear. V gave up 6 bases and J gave up 4 bases, with 7 bases separating them. This CDR3 is 11 amino acids long. Germline loops: CDR1 DFQATT, CDR2 SNEGSKA (reference sequence). The CDR3 region is CSAGIKNIQYF. The CDR3 coding sequence is TGCAGTGCAGGGATTAAAAACATTCAGTACTTC.

This rearrangement joins TRBV6-2 or TRBV6-3 to TRBJ2-5, with D tentatively TRBD2 (6 bases). The J call could be wrong; TRBJ2-7 is a better fit for the DNA end. The CDR3 extends over 13 amino acids. The germline V gene has CDR1 MNHEY and CDR2 SVGEGT. Here the CDR3 DNA reads TGTGCCAGCGGGTTTCGGGGGAAGTACGAGCAGTACTTC. Amino acids: CASGFRGKYEQYF.

The chain has TRBV7-8 and TRBJ2-3; 13 bases are shared with TRBD2. Unmatched junction bases numbered 17, after V lost 4 bases and J lost 7 bases. The CDR3 extends over 19 amino acids. Germline assignment: CDR1 SGHVS and CDR2 FQNEAQ. CDR3 protein: CASSSRLAGGYNKGNTQYF. In DNA form, the CDR3 reads TGTGCCAGCAGCTCCAGACTAGCGGGGGGTTACAACAAAGGAAATACGCAGTATTTT.

The chain recombines TRBV27 with TRBJ1-1, with unresolved D. Germline V gives CDR1 MNHEY, CDR2 SMNVEV (reference sequence). The length of the CDR3 is 14 residues. Trimming cost V 6 bases and J 2 bases, with 13 bases left between them. CDR3 sequence (DNA): TGTGCCAGCAGCCCCCCGGCTCCAAACACTGAAGCTTTCTTT. Encoded protein: CASSPPAPNTEAFF.

The chain employs TRBV4-1 and TRBJ1-6; D is uncertain. Germline CDR1 reads MGHRA; CDR2 reads YSYEKL. This CDR3 comprises 12 residues. V lost 3 bases and J 8 bases, leaving 5 bases between the germline ends. The CDR3 DNA follows: TGCGCCAGCAGCCAGTTGTATTCACCCCTCCACTTT. This encodes CASSQLYSPLHF.

This clonotype turned up a few times. This chain joins TRBV12-5 and TRBJ2-1, with a weak D call TRBD2 (6 bases). This CDR3 contains 13 residues. V dropped 3 bases and J dropped 10 bases, with 13 bases sitting between them. Germline-derived CDR1 and CDR2 are LGHNT and FRNRAP. CDR3 nucleotides: TGTGCTAGTGGTTTTCTGGAGGGTAGGGAGCAGTTCTTC. Amino acid sequence: CASGFLEGREQFF.

The chain links TRBV27 to TRBJ2-7, with D possibly TRBD1 on 6 matching bases. The V and J ends lost 2 bases and 5 bases respectively, with 13 bases between them. Germline V CDR1 and CDR2: MNHEY, SMNVEV (reference sequence). CDR3 size: 14 residues. As DNA, the CDR3 is TGTGCCAGCAGTTTAGTACAGGGCCTGGACGAGCAGTACTTC. As protein: CASSLVQGLDEQYF.

This clonotype was seen a few times. The chain has TRBV10-3 and TRBJ2-7, with TRBD1 as a possible D gene (5 bases). This CDR3 has 15 residues. Trimming left V 1 base short and J 1 base short, with 11 bases between. Germline V lookup: CDR1 ENHRY, CDR2 SYGVKD. The CDR3 reads CAISELLAGSYEQYF. CDR3 bases: TGTGCCATCAGTGAGTTGCTTGCAGGGTCCTACGAGCAGTACTTC.

The J gene is TRBJ1-2, the V gene TRBV20-1; D remains unclear. Between the trimmed V and J ends, which lost 6 bases and 4 bases, there was a span of 15 bases. The CDR3 is 13 residues long. Germline CDR1 and CDR2: DFQATT and SNEGSKA (reference sequence). The CDR3 DNA sequence: TGCAGTGCAACCTGCACCGAAAGCTATGGCTACACCTTC. It codes for CSATCTESYGYTF.

This clonotype was found once. This chain links TRBV6-5 with TRBJ2-1, with 8 positions matching TRBD2. The J call may be faulty, since TRBJ2-7 better matches the DNA end. This CDR3 contains 18 residues. The germline gives CDR1 MNHEY, CDR2 SVGAGI. The chain's CDR3 is CASSYSALAGDPYNEQYF. The CDR3 coding sequence is TGTGCCAGCAGTTACTCGGCCCTAGCGGGCGACCCGTACAATGAGCAGTACTTC.

The rearrangement links TRBV20-1 to TRBJ2-1, with D tentatively TRBD1 (5 bases). V shed 1 base and J shed 0 bases, with 13 bases lying between them. The CDR3 has 16 amino acids. From germline, CDR1 is DFQATT and CDR2 SNEGSKA (reference sequence). CDR3 DNA: TGCAGTGCTAGAGCCTATCTGGGGCTCTCCTACAATGAGCAGTTCTTC. This sequence encodes CSARAYLGLSYNEQFF.

The sample holds a few counts of this clonotype. V usage is TRBV5-1 and J usage is TRBJ2-1, with D maybe TRBD2 (6 bases). This CDR3 has 13 amino acids. Germline V gene lookup returns CDR1 SGHRS and CDR2 YFSETQ. V shed 3 bases and J shed 8 bases, with 12 bases lying between them. CDR3 nucleotide sequence: TGCGCCAGCAGCTGGGCTGGGGAGGATGAGCAGTTCTTC. This sequence encodes CASSWAGEDEQFF.

This clonotype was picked up a small number of times. The V call is TRBV6-5, the J call TRBJ2-5; D gene ambiguous. This CDR3 has 12 amino acids. The ends were cut back, 3 bases at V and 6 bases at J, with 8 bases in the middle. Germline CDR1 MNHEY, CDR2 SVGAGI. As DNA, the CDR3 is TGTGCCAGCAGTTATAAGGGAAAGACCCAGTACTTC. As protein: CASSYKGKTQYF.

This clonotype came up a few times. The gene calls are TRBV7-2 and TRBJ2-1, with TRBD2 as a possible D gene (5 bases). The CDR3 is 14 residues long. V lost 3 bases and J lost 10, with 16 bases in between. CDR1 and CDR2 from the germline V gene are SGHTA and FQGNSA. CDR3 sequence reads: CASSLGFLAAEQFF. The CDR3 DNA is TGTGCCAGCAGCTTGGGGTTCCTAGCAGCAGAGCAGTTCTTC. The full variable domain, rest sourced from reference TRBV7-2 and TRBJ2-1, is GAGVSQSPSNKVTEKGKDVELRCDPISGHTALYWYRQSLGQGLEFLIYFQGNSAPDKSGLPSDRFSAERTGGSVSTLTIQRTQQEDSAVYLCASSLGFLAAEQFFGPGTRLTVL.

The sample holds one count of this clonotype. This chain connects TRBV10-1 to TRBJ2-3, with 8 positions matching TRBD2. The V gene end was trimmed by 2 bases and the J gene end by 4 bases; junction bases not matched to a gene: 8. Germline V CDR1 and CDR2: WNHNN, SYGVQD (reference sequence). CDR3 length: 16 amino acids. The CDR3 nucleotides read TGCGCCAGCAGTGAGAGCCCCGCGGGGGGCGCAGATACGCAGTATTTT. This encodes CASSESPAGGADTQYF.

V gene TRBV29-1 combines with J gene TRBJ2-1; a weak D match, TRBD2 (5 bases). With 7 bases removed from V and 9 bases from J, the gap between germline ends came to 16 bases. The CDR3 covers 12 residues. CDR1 and CDR2 from the germline V gene are SQVTM and ANQGSEA. The CDR3 reads CSAAEDRGEQFF. The CDR3 nucleotides are TGCAGCGCCGCGGAGGACCGGGGTGAGCAGTTCTTC.

V and J are TRBV6-1 and TRBJ2-6; D is uncertain. Trimming removed 5 bases from V and 0 bases from J, with 17 bases in between. The CDR3 is 18 amino acids. In germline, CDR1 is MNHNS, CDR2 SASEGT. This CDR3 is CASSPSGHFLSGANVLTF. CDR3 bases: TGTGCCAGCAGTCCCTCCGGCCACTTTCTCTCTGGGGCCAACGTCCTGACTTTC.

The rearrangement uses TRBV6-6 and TRBJ2-7; D gene ambiguous. The germline gives CDR1 MNHNY, CDR2 SVGAGI (reference sequence). The CDR3 spans 11 residues. V shed 5 bases and J shed 5 bases, with 7 bases lying between them. The CDR3 nucleotides are TGTGCCAGCAGTGATCGCCACGAGCAGTACTTC. It codes for CASSDRHEQYF.

This clonotype was seen at least ten times. The rearrangement uses TRBV7-3 and TRBJ2-1, with TRBD2 matching over 9 bases. V shed 1 base, J shed 5 bases, and the junction held 6 bases outside the gene matches. CDR1 and CDR2 (germline): SGHTA, FQGTGA. The CDR3 spans 16 residues. CDR3 protein: CASSLMSTSGDNEQFF. In nucleotides, the CDR3 is TGTGCCAGCAGCTTAATGTCGACTAGCGGAGACAATGAGCAGTTCTTC.